The table lists the clone carrying this T cell receptor beta chain with a count of one. Its antigen is as yet unknown. This specimen belongs to a study of T cell responses to AZD1222 COVID-19 vaccine. Findings and limits, study-wide: CD4 TCRs associated with vaccination spanned spike, dominating at 160-218 and 743-854. Sampling that yielded the repertoires occurred only after the peak T cell response. Mostly white British, mostly female donors; authors suggested clonal diversity may be underestimated. Just a handful of AZD1222 recipients were seropositive at baseline.

TCRdb's table, derived via immunoSEQ multiplex PCR, lists solely in-frame clones and lacks some. The data show 80,000 or so clones, approximately 85% seen once. The sequencing used peripheral blood, collected on day 0 of MenACWY control vaccination. This TCR came from an adult in good health.

CDR3 nucleotides: TGTGCCTGGAGTGGGAAGGGGGGAGAGGAAAAACTGTTTTTT. It codes for CAWSGKGGEEKLFF. The chain recombines TRBV30 with TRBJ1-4; perhaps TRBD1 as D (6 bases). Germline V gene lookup returns CDR1 GTSNPN and CDR2 SVGIG (reference sequence). The CDR3 is 14 amino acids. V was cut by 1 base and J by 8 bases, with 14 bases left in between.